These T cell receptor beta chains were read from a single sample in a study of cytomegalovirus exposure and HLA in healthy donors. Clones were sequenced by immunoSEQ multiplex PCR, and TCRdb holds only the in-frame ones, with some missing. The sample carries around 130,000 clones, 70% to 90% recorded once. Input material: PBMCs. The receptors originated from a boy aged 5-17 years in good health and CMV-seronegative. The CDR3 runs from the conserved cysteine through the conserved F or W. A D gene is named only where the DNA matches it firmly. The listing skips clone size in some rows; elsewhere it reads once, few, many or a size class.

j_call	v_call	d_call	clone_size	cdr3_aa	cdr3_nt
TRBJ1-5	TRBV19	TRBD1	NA	CASSSGGQWTQPQHF	TGTGCCAGTAGTTCAGGGGGCCAATGGACTCAGCCCCAGCATTTT
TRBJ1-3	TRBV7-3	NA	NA	CASSLFPGIGNTIYF	TGTGCCAGCAGCTTATTCCCAGGGATTGGAAACACCATATATTTT
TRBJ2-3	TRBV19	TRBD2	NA	CASSLLAGGTSTDTQYF	TGTGCCAGTAGCCTCCTAGCGGGGGGGACTAGCACAGATACGCAGTATTTT
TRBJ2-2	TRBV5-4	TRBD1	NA	CASSLDSGQGAPGELFF	TGTGCCAGCAGCTTGGATTCGGGACAGGGGGCGCCCGGGGAGCTGTTTTTT
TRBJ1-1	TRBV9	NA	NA	CASSVAQDTEAFF	TGTGCCAGCAGCGTAGCACAGGACACTGAAGCTTTCTTT
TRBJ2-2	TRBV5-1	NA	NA	CASTDVLGKELFF	TGCGCCAGCACCGATGTACTGGGCAAGGAGCTGTTTTTT
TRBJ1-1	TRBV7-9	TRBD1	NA	CASRDRGNTEAFF	TGTGCCAGCAGGGACAGGGGGAACACTGAAGCTTTCTTT
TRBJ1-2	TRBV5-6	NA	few	CASSPDSGYGYTF	TGTGCCAGCAGCCCAGATTCGGGATATGGCTACACCTTC
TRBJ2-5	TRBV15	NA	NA	CATSRGGSGETQYF	TGTGCCACCAGCAGAGGAGGGTCTGGGGAGACCCAGTACTTC
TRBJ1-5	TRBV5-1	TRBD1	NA	CASSLGTGGREPQHF	TGCGCCAGCAGCCTCGGGACAGGGGGCAGGGAGCCCCAGCATTTT